This T cell receptor beta chain was retrieved from a study of T cell responses to AZD1222 COVID-19 vaccine. V dropped 4 bases and J dropped 0; count of bases not matched to a gene: 8. The CDR3 is 16 amino acids. In germline, CDR1 is SGDLS, CDR2 YYNGEE. Repertoires were generated with immunoSEQ multiplex PCR, while TCRdb's copy carries only in-frame clones and drops some. This sample has approximately 97,000 clones, with approximately 90% found just once. This clonotype was sampled from an adult in good health. The sample in question was peripheral blood, obtained on day 0 of AZD1222 vaccination. The chain combines TRBV9 with TRBJ2-3; TRBD2 matches at 7 bases. In DNA form, the CDR3 reads TGTGCCAGCAGCCCCCGGGGAGCGGGGAGCACAGATACGCAGTATTTT. It is translated as CASSPRGAGSTDTQYF.